This is a list of T cell receptor beta chains from one sample in a study of cytomegalovirus exposure and HLA in healthy donors. The protocol was immunoSEQ multiplex PCR, while the TCRdb copy is restricted to in-frame clones and leaves out a portion. The table lists a few hundred thousand clones, more than 80% of them singletons. The sequenced material came from PBMCs. All receptors derive from a man aged 25 to 40 in good health and CMV-seronegative. Each CDR3 is given with its conserved first and last residue. The order of the fields is clone size, J gene, D gene, CDR3 length, V gene, CDR3 DNA, CDR3 protein. The D gene is left open where the match is weak. Clone size is shown for a subset of rows, as once, few, many or a class of expanded clone.

>.|TRBJ2-1|TRBD1|17|TRBV5-5
TGTGCCAGCAGCTCCAGCACAGGGGGCTACCAGGACAATGAGCAGTTCTTC
CASSSSTGGYQDNEQFF
>few|TRBJ2-1|.|12|TRBV7-2
TGTGCCAGCAGCTTACTTTCGAATGAGCAGTTCTTC
CASSLLSNEQFF
>.|TRBJ2-1|TRBD2|18|TRBV7-2
TGTGCCAGCAGCGGGACGCTAGCGGGGCTTCCCCCCTACAATGAGCAGTTCTTC
CASSGTLAGLPPYNEQFF
>.|TRBJ1-2|TRBD1|15|TRBV7-9
TGTTCCAGCAGCAATACAGGGGCGCTGGGCTATGGCTACACCTTC
CSSSNTGALGYGYTF
>.|TRBJ2-7|TRBD2|16|TRBV7-2
TGTGCCAGCAGCTTATACAGCGGGGGTAGCTCCTACGAGCAGTACTTC
CASSLYSGGSSYEQYF
>once|TRBJ1-2|.|17|TRBV30
TGTGCCTGGAGACTGAGGGCTCTGGGGATTACTAACTATGGCTACACCTTC
CAWRLRALGITNYGYTF
>once|TRBJ2-3|TRBD1|14|TRBV6-5
TGTGCCAGCAGTTTGGGACAGGGGGCAGATACGCAGTATTTT
CASSLGQGADTQYF
>.|TRBJ2-3|.|13|TRBV6-5
TGTGCCAGCAGCCTTCACCGGGCAGATACGCAGTATTTT
CASSLHRADTQYF
>.|TRBJ1-2|TRBD1|17|TRBV11-2
TGTGCCAGCAGCTCTCCCGAAAGGGACAGGGGGAGATATGGCTACACCTTC
CASSSPERDRGRYGYTF
>.|TRBJ2-3|.|15|TRBV14
TGTGCCAGCAGCCAAGGAACCTACAGCACAGATACGCAGTATTTT
CASSQGTYSTDTQYF
>.|TRBJ1-3|TRBD1|12|TRBV5-1
TGCGCCAGCAGCTCCCAGGGGGACACCATATATTTT
CASSSQGDTIYF
>.|TRBJ2-1|.|16|TRBV9
TGTGCCAGCAGCCGTTCGGCGGCCCTCTCCTACGATGAGCAGTTCTTC
CASSRSAALSYDEQFF
>.|TRBJ2-7|TRBD2|11|TRBV27
TGTGCCAGCAAAGGGGAGGGGGAGCAGTACTTC
CASKGEGEQYF
>.|TRBJ2-3|TRBD2|15|TRBV6-5
TGTGCCAGCAGTTACGGGACTAGTCGCACAGATACGCAGTATTTT
CASSYGTSRTDTQYF
>.|TRBJ2-3|TRBD2|15|TRBV19
TGTGCCAGTAGGAGACTAGCGGGGGGAACAGATACGCAGTATTTT
CASRRLAGGTDTQYF
>.|TRBJ1-1|.|14|TRBV5-1
TGCGCCAGCAGCTGGGGGACACAGAACACTGAAGCTTTCTTT
CASSWGTQNTEAFF
>few|TRBJ2-2|TRBD2|18|TRBV7-9
TGTGCCAGCAGAGAACGACTAGCGGCTGATCTGAACACCGGGGAGCTGTTTTTT
CASRERLAADLNTGELFF
>.|TRBJ1-1|.|13|TRBV7-3
TGTGCCAGCAGCTTAATGCCGGACACTGAAGCTTTCTTT
CASSLMPDTEAFF
>.|TRBJ1-5|.|13|TRBV7-2
TGTGCCAGCAGCTTAGGAGTCAATCAGCCCCAGCATTTT
CASSLGVNQPQHF
>.|TRBJ1-1|.|18|TRBV5-6
TGTGCCAGCAGCACTCGGCGGAACTCCGGACACGGGAACACTGAAGCTTTCTTT
CASSTRRNSGHGNTEAFF
>.|TRBJ1-6|.|14|TRBV27
TGTGCCAGCAGTTTCGAGGGAACGGGTTCACCCCTCCACTTT
CASSFEGTGSPLHF
>.|TRBJ2-1|TRBD2|14|TRBV10-2
TGCGCCACCGATGGGACTAGCGGGGGGATAGGGCAGTTCTTC
CATDGTSGGIGQFF
>.|TRBJ2-5|TRBD2|17|TRBV5-4
TGTGCCAGCAGCTCCCGACTAGCGGGGGGGCCCGGGGAGACCCAGTACTTC
CASSSRLAGGPGETQYF
>once|TRBJ1-2|TRBD1|14|TRBV7-9
TGTGCCAGCAGCTCTACAGGGGCCGCCTATGGCTACACCTTC
CASSSTGAAYGYTF
>.|TRBJ2-5|TRBD1|18|TRBV9
TGTGCCAGCAGCAATACGGGACAGGGAGACCCCGGGTGGGAGACCCAGTACTTC
CASSNTGQGDPGWETQYF
>.|TRBJ1-4|TRBD1|15|TRBV25-1
TGTGCCAGCAGCTCTCGGAGGACAGGGGGTGAAAAACTGTTTTTT
CASSSRRTGGEKLFF
>.|TRBJ1-5|TRBD1|15|TRBV19
TGTGCCAGTAGTAGCGACAGGGGGGCCTTTGGGCCCCAGCATTTT
CASSSDRGAFGPQHF
>once|TRBJ1-2|TRBD1|16|TRBV7-2
TGTGCCAGCAGCTTAGGTGGGACAGGGGGCGTCTATGGCTACACCTTC
CASSLGGTGGVYGYTF
>few|TRBJ1-1|.|15|TRBV7-3
TGTGCCAGCAGCTTATCACCCGGGGTGAACACTGAAGCTTTCTTT
CASSLSPGVNTEAFF
>.|TRBJ2-3|TRBD1|15|TRBV7-2
TGTGCCAGCAGCTCGACAGGGGGCAGGGAAGATACGCAGTATTTT
CASSSTGGREDTQYF
>.|TRBJ2-7|.|13|TRBV28
TGTGCCAGCAGTTCGGGTTCAGCCTACGAGCAGTACTTC
CASSSGSAYEQYF
>.|TRBJ2-5|TRBD2|17|TRBV5-1
TGCGCCAGCAGCTCCCCAGGCAGAGCGGGGATTCAAGAGACCCAGTACTTC
CASSSPGRAGIQETQYF
>.|TRBJ1-1|.|13|TRBV19
TGTGCCAGTAGTACCGTTCCTAACACTGAAGCTTTCTTT
CASSTVPNTEAFF
>.|TRBJ2-5|.|12|TRBV5-1
TGCGCCAGCAGCGACTTGCAAGAGACTCAGTACTTC
CASSDLQETQYF
>.|TRBJ2-1|TRBD2|15|TRBV5-1
TGCGCCAGCAGCTACGGGGGGATGGAGTACAATGAGCAGTTCTTC
CASSYGGMEYNEQFF
>.|TRBJ1-1|TRBD1|16|TRBV9
TGTGCCAGCAGCGGTGACAGGGCCTTCGGGAACACTGAAGCTTTCTTT
CASSGDRAFGNTEAFF
>.|TRBJ1-2|.|14|TRBV19
TGTGCCAGTAGCACCCCCGGACAGCATCGTGGCTACACCTTC
CASSTPGQHRGYTF
>.|TRBJ1-2|.|13|TRBV7-9
TGTGCCAGCAGCTTGGCAGGGCAGGATGGCTACACCTTC
CASSLAGQDGYTF
>.|TRBJ2-7|TRBD1|13|TRBV25-1
TGTGCCAGCAGTGTAACAGGGGCCTACGAGCAGTACTTC
CASSVTGAYEQYF
>.|TRBJ2-2|TRBD2|18|TRBV7-9
TGTGCCAGCAGCCCCCGAACCGGTTCGCGGGGGGGCGGCGGGGAGCTGTTTTTT
CASSPRTGSRGGGGELFF